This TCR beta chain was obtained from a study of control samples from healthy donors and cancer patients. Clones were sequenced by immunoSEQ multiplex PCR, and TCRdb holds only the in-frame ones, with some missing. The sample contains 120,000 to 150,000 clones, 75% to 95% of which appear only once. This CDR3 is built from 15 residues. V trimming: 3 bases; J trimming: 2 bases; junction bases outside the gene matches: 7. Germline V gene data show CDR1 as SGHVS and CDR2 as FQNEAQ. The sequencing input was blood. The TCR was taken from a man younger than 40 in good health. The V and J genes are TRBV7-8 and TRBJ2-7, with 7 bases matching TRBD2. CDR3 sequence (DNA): TGTGCCAGCAGCTTGGGAGGGGTCCCCGCCTACGAGCAGTACTTC. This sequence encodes CASSLGGVPAYEQYF. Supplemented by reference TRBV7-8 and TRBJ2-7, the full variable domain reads GAGVSQSPRYKVAKRGQDVALRCDPISGHVSLFWYQQALGQGPEFLTYFQNEAQLDKSGLPSDRFFAERPEGSVSTLKIQRTQQEDSAVYLCASSLGGVPAYEQYFGPGTRLTVT.